These T cell receptor beta chains were read from a single sample in a study of T and B cells in COVID-19 patients. From the multiplex PCR reads, TCRdb called clonotypes with MiXCR, one entry per CDR3 protein. Found here are 5,500 to 6,000 distinct CDR3 sequences, 25% to 35% of them singletons; the top ten hold over 30%. Specimen: blood. All receptors come from a human donor with active COVID-19. The donor label of this sample is uncertain. The conserved cysteine and the conserved F or W are not part of the CDR3 here. The D gene is left open where the match is weak. Clone size appears in some rows only: once, few, many, or a class for an expanded clone.

size	J	D	V	CDR3
medium-sized	TRBJ2-2	.	TRBV5-6	ASSFMTGELF
.	TRBJ2-1	TRBD1	TRBV11-3	ASSLTGGGNEQF
few	TRBJ2-3	TRBD2	TRBV6-2/TRBV6-3	ASRPRLAGIGTDTQY
few	TRBJ2-1	TRBD2	TRBV5-1	ASSLALAGRDEQF
medium-sized	TRBJ2-7	TRBD1	TRBV19	ASSVTGAPGVQY
.	TRBJ1-4	.	TRBV5-1	ASSLDERRHGNEKLF
.	TRBJ2-1	TRBD2	TRBV5-1	ASSLGASGMGKF
.	TRBJ2-3	TRBD2	TRBV12-3/TRBV12-4	ASSLRASGSLDTQY
.	TRBJ1-1	TRBD1	TRBV5-6	ASSTGTGGEAF
few	TRBJ2-7	.	TRBV6-1	ASSEEGPTYEQY
few	TRBJ1-2	.	TRBV30	AAWSEGGVTSYGYT
medium-sized	TRBJ1-4	TRBD1	TRBV11-3	ASSWGTGIEEKLF
.	TRBJ2-1	TRBD1	TRBV5-1	ASSLDRGSYNEQF
.	TRBJ2-7	.	TRBV12-3/TRBV12-4	ASSPAGPSKNYEQY
.	TRBJ1-2	.	TRBV5-1	ASSLDRVNYGYT
.	TRBJ1-3	.	TRBV7-6	ASSLGTGDSGNTIY